This T cell receptor beta chain was found in a study of cytotoxic CD8 clonotypes in ibrutinib-treated CLL listed by TCRdb under 2021. In the study overall: The cohort included about 15 treatment-naive and eleven to twelve relapsed/refractory patients; approximately 17 were IGHV unmutated. Partial responses were observed in 24 patients and complete responses in 2; after a median follow-up of around 68 months, remission was maintained in 14 patients and progression was observed in approximately 12. The response samples were drawn at a median of approximately twelve months into treatment, with a range of about 6 to 36 months. On average, each sample yielded roughly 250,000 productive templates and roughly 95,000 productive rearrangements. Of the approximately 94 people in the trial, around 26 had longitudinal samples available. Cryopreserved peripheral blood mononuclear cells were collected at three points: before therapy, at response, and at either sustained remission or disease progression. All remission and progressive disease samples were collected while patients were still receiving ibrutinib.

Overall study outcomes, separate from this receptor: At ibrutinib response clonality went up, during sustained remission it held steady, and at progression it dropped back toward baseline. Public clonotypes were rare and either shrank or stayed stable during treatment, and the rise in clonality at ibrutinib response reflected expansion of private clonotypes. Sampling times were not matched between patients in sustained remission and patients whose disease was progressing, and lymph node repertoires were not examined. At baseline, clonality was higher than in age-matched healthy donors and showed a strong correlation with circulating CD8+ T-cell counts.

Points on this clone: Its target antigen remains unknown. Per-nucleotide qualities are absent, and no much larger clonotype sits a single base away.

The germline V gene encodes CDR1 MNHEY and CDR2 SMNVEV (reference sequence). V and J are truncated by 3 bases and 6 bases respectively, leaving an intervening sequence of 13 bases. From the cysteine through the phenylalanine, the CDR3 covers 14 amino acids. The entry retains the CDR3 DNA only, 42 bases that are in frame from base 1. On a MiSeq, deep resolution sequencing aimed for a depth between 1 in 1 million and 1 in 200,000 T cells, with each clonotype covered around 9.2x on average. The immunoSEQ hsTCRB Kit was used to generate the TCR beta libraries. The study's processing was this. ImmunoSEQ Data Assistant and ImmunoSEQ Analyzer were used for data analysis, and V, D and J genes were assigned according to IMGT definitions. Clonality was computed as one minus normalized Shannon entropy of productive rearrangement frequencies, ranging from 0 to 1. Only overrepresented clonotypes making up at least 0.05% of each patient's repertoire were included in the public clonotype analysis. Repertoires from about a dozen age-matched healthy donors in immuneACCESS were used as clonality controls. Entries here come from immuneACCESS through TCRdb and include only in-frame sequences with V and J called. Some clones fail to appear in such tables; in the studies checked, an unresolved V gene covers under half of the shortfall, and the cause of the remainder is unknown. V, J and clone size were drawn from that table, and D and trimming were deduced from the DNA. For this sample there are more than 85,000 clones; more than 70% appear just once. The ten largest make up about 22% of the sample.

The time point label, as the study defines it: less than 30 months on ibrutinib. Roughly 1.8 micrograms of genomic DNA were extracted from cryopreserved PBMCs for TCR beta library preparation. Longitudinal blood samples from CLL patients on ibrutinib monotherapy underwent high-throughput TCR beta sequencing. The patients took part in an open-label, single-center phase 2 trial of ibrutinib monotherapy. The sequence was obtained from a human donor with chronic lymphocytic leukemia. The sequence links TRBV27 to TRBJ2-3; no confident D gene assignment can be made. This material consisted of PBMCs, taken after 24 months of ibrutinib treatment. The sequenced DNA: TGTGCCAGCAGTTTTAGACGGCGGATGGATACGCAGTATTTT. This translates into CASSFRRRMDTQYF.